Listed here are 14 T cell receptor beta chains from one sample, sequenced in a study of a mutant IDH1 vaccine in newly diagnosed glioma. The time point is: week 47, end of study. Doses of 300 ug of mutant IDH1 20-mer peptide were given with topical imiquimod. Their recognized antigens are unknown. The table came from immunoSEQ multiplex PCR; TCRdb's copy has only in-frame clones and leaves some out. The sample records about 56,000 clones, roughly four fifths being singletons. The material sequenced was PBMCs, taken from a glioma patient whose treatment included an IDH1 peptide vaccine. These receptors all stem from a woman between 45 and 65 years old with glioma.

This sequence joins TRBV28 and TRBJ1-3; no clear D. Trimming removed 2 bases from V and 4 bases from J, with 3 bases in between. CDR1 and CDR2 from the germline V gene are MDHEN and SYDVKM. The length of the CDR3 is 12 residues. DNA for the CDR3: TGTGCCAGCAGTTTACGGGGAAACACCATATATTTT. Translation gives CASSLRGNTIYF.

The chain employs TRBV19 and TRBJ2-7; TRBD2 might be the D (8 bases). V shed 5 bases and J shed 6 bases, with 23 bases lying between them. CDR1 and CDR2 from the germline V gene are LNHDA and SQIVND (reference sequence). CDR3 size: 16 residues. The CDR3 nucleotides are TGTGCCAGTAGTGCGCTCGGGGGGGGACAGTCTGGCGAGCAGTACTTC. Amino acids: CASSALGGGQSGEQYF. Full variable domain (remainder filled in from reference TRBV19 and TRBJ2-7): DGGITQSPKYLFRKEGQNVTLSCEQNLNHDAMYWYRQDPGQGLRLIYYSQIVNDFQKGDIAEGYSVSREKKESFPLTVTSAQKNPTAFYLCASSALGGGQSGEQYFGPGTRLTVT.

V usage is TRBV6-7 and J usage is TRBJ1-1; 7 bases align to TRBD1. TRBV6-7 is noted as an ORF with a role that remains uncertain. The junction had 5 bases not matched to a gene; V was cut back by 9 bases and J by 1 base. This CDR3 is built from 13 residues. The chain's CDR3 is CARSTGKNTEAFF. In nucleotides, the CDR3 is TGTGCCAGGTCGACAGGGAAGAACACTGAAGCTTTCTTT.

This rearrangement joins TRBV6-6 to TRBJ2-5, with D possibly TRBD1 on 5 matching bases. The CDR3 sequence is 14 residues long. Trimming left V 5 bases short and J 5 bases short, with 15 bases between. Germline V CDR1 and CDR2: MNHNY, SVGAGI (reference sequence). This CDR3 reads CASSALGAEETQYF. The CDR3 region has the DNA TGTGCCAGCAGTGCGCTTGGGGCCGAGGAGACCCAGTACTTC.

The count of this clone is one. This rearrangement joins TRBV4-1 to TRBJ2-5, with D tentatively TRBD2 (5 bases). Trimming took off 0 bases at V and 7 bases at J, with 9 bases between the two ends. This CDR3 comprises 13 residues. Germline V gene data show CDR1 as MGHRA and CDR2 as YSYEKL. CDR3 residues: CASSQDSAGTQYF. CDR3 sequence (DNA): TGCGCCAGCAGCCAAGATAGCGCGGGGACCCAGTACTTC.

The J gene is TRBJ2-1, the V gene TRBV30; D gene unclear. The germline V gene encodes CDR1 GTSNPN and CDR2 SVGIG (reference sequence). Trimming took 1 base from V and 0 from J, leaving 4 bases between them. CDR3 length: 13 residues. CDR3 protein: CAWSGSSYNEQFF. CDR3 DNA: TGTGCCTGGAGTGGGAGCTCCTACAATGAGCAGTTCTTC. Based on the CDR3 plus reference TRBV30 and TRBJ2-1, the full variable domain is SQTIHQWPATLVQPVGSPLSLECTVEGTSNPNLYWYRQAAGRGLQLLFYSVGIGQISSEVPQNLSASRPQDRQFILSSKKLLLSDSGFYLCAWSGSSYNEQFFGPGTRLTVL.

This clone was picked up one time. The rearrangement uses TRBV4-2 and TRBJ1-6; D possibly corresponds to TRBD1 (6 bases). The CDR3 runs 16 residues. CDR1 and CDR2 (germline): LGHNA, YNFKEQ. V was shortened by 1 base and J by 5 bases, with 12 bases between the two germline ends. The CDR3 sequence: CASSQARTENNSPLHF. CDR3 DNA sequence: TGTGCCAGCAGCCAAGCTCGGACAGAAAATAATTCACCCCTCCACTTT.

V gene TRBV6-1 combines with J gene TRBJ1-5; D remains unclear. The CDR3 contains 15 residues. V lost 2 bases and J lost 5, with 13 bases in between. Germline values: CDR1 MNHNS, CDR2 SASEGT. CDR3 DNA: TGTGCCAGCAGTGAATGGGCACAGTTCCATCAGCCCCAGCATTTT. Translation gives CASSEWAQFHQPQHF.

This sequence joins TRBV5-1 and TRBJ1-6; 7 positions agree with TRBD1. The germline gives CDR1 SGHRS, CDR2 YFSETQ. The CDR3 sequence is 14 residues long. J lost 6 bases, V lost 3 bases, and 3 bases had no gene match. The CDR3 reads CASSSDRVNSPLHF. CDR3 coding DNA: TGCGCCAGCAGCTCCGACAGGGTTAATTCACCCCTCCACTTT.

The chain carries TRBV6-5 and TRBJ2-2, with 7 bases aligning to TRBD2. V lost 8 bases and J lost 5; bases outside the gene matches: 5. The CDR3 spans 13 residues. Germline CDR1 is MNHEY and CDR2 is SVGAGI. The CDR3 spells CASAMGGTGELFF. DNA of the CDR3: TGTGCCAGCGCCATGGGGGGGACCGGGGAGCTGTTTTTT.

V and J are TRBV9 and TRBJ1-5, with a possible D match to TRBD1 (5 bases). The CDR3 runs to 15 residues. Germline lookup yields CDR1 SGDLS and CDR2 YYNGEE. The V end was cut by 4 bases, the J end by 7 bases, with 18 bases between. The CDR3 DNA reads as TGTGCCAGCAGCCCTGGTCGGGGACTGCGCCAGCCCCAGCATTTT. This codes for CASSPGRGLRQPQHF.

The rearrangement joins TRBV10-3 to TRBJ1-6; no firm D call. The germline V gene has CDR1 ENHRY and CDR2 SYGVKD. Trimming stripped 0 bases from V and 9 bases from J, with 12 bases between. This CDR3 has 15 amino acids. The CDR3 DNA reads as TGTGCCATCAGTGAGTCGGGAAGTTTGGGTTCACCCCTCCACTTT. Amino acids: CAISESGSLGSPLHF.

J is TRBJ2-1 and V is TRBV29-1; D is perhaps TRBD1 (6 bases). Deletions cut 4 bases from V and 1 base from J, with 14 bases between. The CDR3 totals 15 residues. CDR1 and CDR2 from the germline V gene are SQVTM and ANQGSEA. CDR3 sequence (DNA): TGCAGCGTTGGAAAGGGGGACGGGTCCTACAATGAGCAGTTCTTC. Its translation is CSVGKGDGSYNEQFF.

The chain uses TRBV15 and TRBJ1-2, with a tentative D call TRBD1 (5 bases). This CDR3 is 15 amino acids long. V lost 1 base to trimming and J lost 2 bases, with 11 bases between them. Germline CDR1 LNHNV, CDR2 YYDKDF (reference sequence). The CDR3 DNA reads TGTGCCACCAGCAGAGTGAGCAGGGAGAACTATGGCTACACCTTC. It is translated as CATSRVSRENYGYTF.